This T cell receptor (beta chain) originates from a study of PD-1 blockade in classical Hodgkin lymphoma. After autologous stem cell transplantation all patients relapsed, and prior brentuximab vedotin exposure differed between cohorts. The V end lost 0 bases, the J end lost 2 bases, and 15 bases lay between the germline ends. This CDR3 is 17 amino acids long. Germline V CDR1 and CDR2: KGHSH, LQKENI. TCRdb's copy holds only in-frame clones and misses some; the assay was immunoSEQ multiplex PCR. The sample includes roughly 41,000 clones, 80% to 90% of them seen just once. Here the sequenced sample was peripheral blood mononuclear cells (PBMCs), taken before the second cycle of nivolumab. J is TRBJ2-3 and V is TRBV18; D not certain. This clonotype was sampled from a human donor with classical Hodgkin lymphoma. CDR3 DNA: TGTGCCAGCTCACCACCGAATTTCTCGGGTTCCACAGATACGCAGTATTTT. Its translation is CASSPPNFSGSTDTQYF.